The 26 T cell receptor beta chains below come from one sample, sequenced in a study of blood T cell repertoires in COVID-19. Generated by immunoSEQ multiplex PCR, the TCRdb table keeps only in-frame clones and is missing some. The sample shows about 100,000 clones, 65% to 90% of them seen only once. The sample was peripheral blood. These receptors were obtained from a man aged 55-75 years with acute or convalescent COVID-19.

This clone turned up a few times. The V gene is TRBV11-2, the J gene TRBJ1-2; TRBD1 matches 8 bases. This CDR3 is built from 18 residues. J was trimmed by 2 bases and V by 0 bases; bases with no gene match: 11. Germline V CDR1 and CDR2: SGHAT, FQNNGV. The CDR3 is CASSLDFMGRGRNYGYTF. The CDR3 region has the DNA TGTGCCAGCAGCTTAGATTTTATGGGCAGGGGGCGCAACTATGGCTACACCTTC. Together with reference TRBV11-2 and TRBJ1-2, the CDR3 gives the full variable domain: EAGVAQSPRYKIIEKRQSVAFWCNPISGHATLYWYQQILGQGPKLLIQFQNNGVVDDSQLPKDRFSAERLKGVDSTLKIQPAKLEDSAVYLCASSLDFMGRGRNYGYTFGSGTRLTVV.

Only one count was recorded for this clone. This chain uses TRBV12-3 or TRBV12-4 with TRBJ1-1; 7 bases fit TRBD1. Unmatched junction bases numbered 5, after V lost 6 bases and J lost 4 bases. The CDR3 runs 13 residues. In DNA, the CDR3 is TGTGCCAGCAGGACAGGGTGGGGCACTGAAGCTTTCTTT. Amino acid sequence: CASRTGWGTEAFF.

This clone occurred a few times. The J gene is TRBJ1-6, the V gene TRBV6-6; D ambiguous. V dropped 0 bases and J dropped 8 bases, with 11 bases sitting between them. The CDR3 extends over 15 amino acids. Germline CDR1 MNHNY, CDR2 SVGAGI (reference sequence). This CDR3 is CASSYSNIADSPLHF. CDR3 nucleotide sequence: TGTGCCAGCAGTTACTCGAACATCGCGGATTCACCCCTCCACTTT.

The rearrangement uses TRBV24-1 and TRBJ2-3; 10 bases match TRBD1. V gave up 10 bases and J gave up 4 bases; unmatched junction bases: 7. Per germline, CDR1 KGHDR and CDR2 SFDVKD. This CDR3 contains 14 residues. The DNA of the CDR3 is TGTGCCACTTCGCTCGGACAGGGGGCAGATACGCAGTATTTT. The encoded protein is CATSLGQGADTQYF.

DNA of the CDR3: TGTGCCAGCAGTGACTCTGGCGGCAACGGGGAGCTGTTTTTT. This encodes CASSDSGGNGELFF. The V call is TRBV6-4, the J call TRBJ2-2; no definite D call. Germline V CDR1 and CDR2: MRHNA, SNTAGT. This CDR3 comprises 14 residues. With 0 bases removed from V and 7 bases from J, the gap between germline ends came to 9 bases.

This CDR3 is CASSLTGRTEAFF. Written as DNA, the CDR3 is TGTGCCAGCAGCTTAACAGGGAGGACTGAAGCTTTCTTT. The J gene is TRBJ1-1, the V gene TRBV7-3; D call uncertain. Deletions cut 0 bases from V and 5 bases from J, with 7 bases between. The germline CDR1 and CDR2 sequences are SGHTA and FQGTGA. There are 13 residues in the CDR3. Together with reference TRBV7-3 and TRBJ1-1, the CDR3 gives the full variable domain: GAGVSQTPSNKVTEKGKYVELRCDPISGHTALYWYRQSLGQGPEFLIYFQGTGAADDSGLPNDRFFAVRPEGSVSTLKIQRTERGDSAVYLCASSLTGRTEAFFGQGTRLTVV.

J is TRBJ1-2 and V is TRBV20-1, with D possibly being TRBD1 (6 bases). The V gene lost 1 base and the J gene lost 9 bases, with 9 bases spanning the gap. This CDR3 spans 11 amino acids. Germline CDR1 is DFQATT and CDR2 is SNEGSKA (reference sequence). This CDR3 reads CSARGDMSYTF. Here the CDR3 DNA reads TGCAGTGCTAGAGGGGACATGAGCTACACCTTC.

The CDR3 region is CASSLGGTGPFRDTEAFF. The CDR3 coding sequence is TGCGCCAGCAGCTTAGGGGGGACAGGGCCCTTCAGGGACACTGAAGCTTTCTTT. The chain combines TRBV5-1 with TRBJ1-1; 9 nucleotides agree with TRBD1. The ends lost 2 bases at V and 3 bases at J; junction bases unmatched: 14. In germline, CDR1 is SGHRS, CDR2 YFSETQ. The CDR3 consists of 18 residues.

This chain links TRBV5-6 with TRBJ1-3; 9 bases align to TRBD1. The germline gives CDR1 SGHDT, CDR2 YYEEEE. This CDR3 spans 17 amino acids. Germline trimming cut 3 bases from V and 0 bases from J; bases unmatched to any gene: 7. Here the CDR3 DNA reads TGTGCCAGCAGCTATCGGACAGGGGCCCGCTCTGGAAACACCATATATTTT. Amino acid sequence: CASSYRTGARSGNTIYF.

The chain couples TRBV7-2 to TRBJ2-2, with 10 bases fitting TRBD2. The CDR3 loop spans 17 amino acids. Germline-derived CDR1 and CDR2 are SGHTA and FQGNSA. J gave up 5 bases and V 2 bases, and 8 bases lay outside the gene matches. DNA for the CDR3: TGTGCCAGCAGCTTATCACCTAGCGGGAGTAGGACCGGGGAGCTGTTTTTT. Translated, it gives CASSLSPSGSRTGELFF.

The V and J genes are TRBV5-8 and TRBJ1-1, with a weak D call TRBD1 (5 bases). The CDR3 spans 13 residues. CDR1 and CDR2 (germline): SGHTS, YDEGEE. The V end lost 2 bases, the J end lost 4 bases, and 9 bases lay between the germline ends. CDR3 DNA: TGTGCCAGCAGCTTTGCGGGGGTCACTGAAGCTTTCTTT. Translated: CASSFAGVTEAFF.

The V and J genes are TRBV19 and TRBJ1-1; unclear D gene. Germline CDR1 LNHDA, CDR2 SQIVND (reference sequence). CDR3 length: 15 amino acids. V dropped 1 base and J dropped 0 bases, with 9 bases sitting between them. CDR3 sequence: CASSIAMQMNTEAFF. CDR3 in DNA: TGTGCCAGTAGTATAGCCATGCAGATGAACACTGAAGCTTTCTTT.

The CDR3 spells CASTQTGKIIEWGNQPQHF. The CDR3 DNA reads as TGTGCCAGTACCCAGACAGGGAAGATTATCGAATGGGGCAATCAGCCCCAGCATTTT. The V gene is TRBV19, the J gene TRBJ1-5; TRBD1 aligns across 7 bases. The V and J ends lost 7 bases and 2 bases, in that order; junction bases with no gene match: 20. Germline V gene lookup returns CDR1 LNHDA and CDR2 SQIVND (reference sequence). CDR3 length equals 19 residues.

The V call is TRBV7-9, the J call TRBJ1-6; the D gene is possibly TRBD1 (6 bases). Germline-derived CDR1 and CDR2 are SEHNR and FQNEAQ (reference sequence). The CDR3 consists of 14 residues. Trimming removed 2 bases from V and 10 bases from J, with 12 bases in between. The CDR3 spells CASSLITGLSPLHF. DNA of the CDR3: TGTGCCAGCAGCTTAATTACAGGGCTCTCACCCCTCCACTTT.

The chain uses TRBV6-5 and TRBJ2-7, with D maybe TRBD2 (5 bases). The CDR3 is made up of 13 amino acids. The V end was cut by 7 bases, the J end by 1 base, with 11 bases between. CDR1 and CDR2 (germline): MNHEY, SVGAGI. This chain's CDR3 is CASKKRDSYEQYF. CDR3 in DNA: TGTGCCAGCAAAAAACGGGATTCCTACGAGCAGTACTTC.

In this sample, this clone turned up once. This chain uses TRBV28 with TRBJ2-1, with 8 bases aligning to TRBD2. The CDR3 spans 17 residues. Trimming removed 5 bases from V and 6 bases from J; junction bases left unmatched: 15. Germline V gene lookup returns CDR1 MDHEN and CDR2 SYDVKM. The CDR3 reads CASSSPSGGALPNEQFF. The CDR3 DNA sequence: TGTGCCAGCAGTAGCCCTTCGGGAGGGGCTTTACCCAATGAGCAGTTCTTC.

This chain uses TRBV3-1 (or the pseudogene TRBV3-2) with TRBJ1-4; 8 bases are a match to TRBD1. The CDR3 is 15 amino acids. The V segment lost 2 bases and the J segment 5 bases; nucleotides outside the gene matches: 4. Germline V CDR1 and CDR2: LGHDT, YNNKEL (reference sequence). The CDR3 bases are TGTGCCAGCAGCCAAACGGGACAGGTGAATGAAAAACTGTTTTTT. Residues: CASSQTGQVNEKLFF.

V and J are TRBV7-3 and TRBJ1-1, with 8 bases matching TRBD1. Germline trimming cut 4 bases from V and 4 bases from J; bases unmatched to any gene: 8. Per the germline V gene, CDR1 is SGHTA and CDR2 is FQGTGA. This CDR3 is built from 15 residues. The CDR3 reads CASSSDRVAGTEAFF. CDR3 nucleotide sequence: TGTGCCAGCAGCTCGGACAGGGTGGCAGGCACTGAAGCTTTCTTT. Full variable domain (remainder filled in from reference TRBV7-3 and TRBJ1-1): GAGVSQTPSNKVTEKGKYVELRCDPISGHTALYWYRQSLGQGPEFLIYFQGTGAADDSGLPNDRFFAVRPEGSVSTLKIQRTERGDSAVYLCASSSDRVAGTEAFFGQGTRLTVV.

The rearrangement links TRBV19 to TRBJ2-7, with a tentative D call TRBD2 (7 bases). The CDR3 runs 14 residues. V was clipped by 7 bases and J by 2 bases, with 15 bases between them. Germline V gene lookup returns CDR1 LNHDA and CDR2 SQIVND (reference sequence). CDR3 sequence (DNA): TGTGCCAGTAAGAGGGGGGGCGCCGCCTACGAGCAGTACTTC. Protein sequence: CASKRGGAAYEQYF.

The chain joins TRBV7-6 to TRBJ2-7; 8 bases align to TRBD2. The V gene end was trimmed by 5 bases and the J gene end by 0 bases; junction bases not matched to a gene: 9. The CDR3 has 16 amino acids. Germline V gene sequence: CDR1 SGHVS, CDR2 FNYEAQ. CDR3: CASSPETSGVSYEQYF. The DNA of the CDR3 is TGTGCCAGCAGCCCTGAAACTAGCGGCGTCTCCTACGAGCAGTACTTC.

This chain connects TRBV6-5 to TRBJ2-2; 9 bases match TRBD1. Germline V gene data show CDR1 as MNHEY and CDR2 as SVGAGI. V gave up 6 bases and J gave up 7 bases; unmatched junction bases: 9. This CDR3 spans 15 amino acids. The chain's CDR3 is CASRTTDRGVGELFF. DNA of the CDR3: TGTGCCAGCAGAACGACGGACAGGGGCGTCGGGGAGCTGTTTTTT.

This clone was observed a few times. DNA of the CDR3: TGTGCCAGCAGGCACCGGGACAGCGGCCCCTACGAGCAGTACTTC. Encoded protein: CASRHRDSGPYEQYF. The rearrangement uses TRBV6-5 and TRBJ2-7, with TRBD1 matching 7 bases. The trim removed 6 bases at V and 2 bases at J, leaving 10 bases unmatched. This CDR3 comprises 15 residues. CDR1 is MNHEY and CDR2 is SVGAGI in the germline V gene.

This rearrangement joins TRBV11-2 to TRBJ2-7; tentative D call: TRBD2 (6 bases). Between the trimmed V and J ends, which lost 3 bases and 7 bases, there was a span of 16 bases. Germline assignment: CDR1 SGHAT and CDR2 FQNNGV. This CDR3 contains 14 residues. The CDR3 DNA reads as TGTGCCAGCAGCTTCACCTCCCTAGCGCGGGAGCAGTACTTC. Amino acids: CASSFTSLAREQYF.

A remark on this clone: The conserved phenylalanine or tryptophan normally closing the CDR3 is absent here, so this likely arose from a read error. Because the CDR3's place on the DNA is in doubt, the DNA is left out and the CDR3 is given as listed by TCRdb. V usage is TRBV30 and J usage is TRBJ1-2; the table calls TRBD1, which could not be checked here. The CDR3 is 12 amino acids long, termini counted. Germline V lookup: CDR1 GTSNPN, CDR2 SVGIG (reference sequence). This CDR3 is CAWSAGDSYNSL.

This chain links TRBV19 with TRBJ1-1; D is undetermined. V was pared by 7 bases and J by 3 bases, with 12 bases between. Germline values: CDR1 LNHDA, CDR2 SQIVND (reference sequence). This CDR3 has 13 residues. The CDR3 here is CASTSRGYTEAFF. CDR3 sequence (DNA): TGTGCCAGTACCTCCAGAGGGTACACTGAAGCTTTCTTT.

The CDR3 sequence is CASSMSGTGAKGYTF. The CDR3 nucleotides are TGTGCCAGTAGTATGTCTGGGACAGGGGCGAAGGGCTACACCTTC. This chain links TRBV19 with TRBJ1-2; 10 nucleotides match TRBD1. This CDR3 is 15 amino acids long. Germline CDR1 LNHDA, CDR2 SQIVND (reference sequence). Losses at the gene ends were 3 bases for V and 8 bases for J; bases not matched to a gene: 9.